These 3 T cell receptor beta chains share one sample of origin, sequenced in a study of shared clonotypes between healthy human individuals. Generated by immunoSEQ multiplex PCR, the TCRdb table keeps only in-frame clones and is missing some. The sample lists about 1.4 million clones; 95% to 97% were seen once. Sequencing used naive CD4+ T cells sorted from blood. As to subset: CD45RA+ positively selected. All receptors come from a man in his thirties or forties in good health.

V gene TRBV28 combines with J gene TRBJ1-2; TRBD1 aligns across 8 bases. CDR1 and CDR2 from the germline V gene are MDHEN and SYDVKM. Trimming at V came to 8 bases and at J to 4 bases, leaving 3 bases not matched to a gene. CDR3 length: 12 residues. The CDR3 sequence: CASDRGAYGYTF. The CDR3 DNA sequence: TGTGCCAGCGACAGGGGAGCCTATGGCTACACCTTC.

As for this clone: Other DNA sequences in this specimen translate into the identical CDR3. The chain joins TRBV5-1 to TRBJ2-5, with D hard to call. Germline V CDR1 and CDR2: SGHRS, YFSETQ. This CDR3 comprises 12 residues. The germline V and J ends were trimmed by 4 bases and 2 bases, with 6 bases remaining between them. CDR3 DNA sequence: TGCGCCAGCAGCAGACCTCAAGAGACCCAGTACTTC. The encoded protein is CASSRPQETQYF.

The chain links TRBV6-1 to TRBJ2-7; D is possibly TRBD1 or TRBD2 (6 bases each). Germline V gene sequence: CDR1 MNHNS, CDR2 SASEGT. V was pared by 5 bases and J by 7 bases, with 18 bases between. There are 14 residues in the CDR3. The CDR3 DNA sequence: TGTGCCAGCAGTCCAAAGACAGGCGCGGGGGAGCAGTACTTC. It yields the protein CASSPKTGAGEQYF.